A selection of T cell receptor beta chains follows, all from one sample in a study of shared clonotypes between healthy human individuals. Profiling relied on immunoSEQ multiplex PCR, and the TCRdb table lists in-frame clones only, not all of them. The sample lists about 1.1 million clones, 75% to 85% occurring once. The sample consisted of memory CD4+ T cells from PBMCs. These receptors all stem from a young man in good health. Some clones in this sample may be carry-over from other donors' samples. The CDR3 runs from the conserved cysteine through the conserved F or W. Each record gives: V gene, D gene, J gene, clone size, CDR3 DNA, CDR3 protein. The D gene is left open where the match is weak. Clone size, where shown, is once, few, many, or a class for clones that have expanded.

V gene: TRBV15; D gene: -; J gene: TRBJ1-4; clone size: -; CDR3 DNA: TGTGCCACCAGCAGAGGGGCCTATGCAACTAATGAAAAACTGTTTTTT; CDR3 protein: CATSRGAYATNEKLFF
V gene: TRBV5-1; D gene: -; J gene: TRBJ1-4; clone size: -; CDR3 DNA: TGCGCCAGCAGCGTGGGGCCGTCCGCGGGGGAAAAACTGTTTTTT; CDR3 protein: CASSVGPSAGEKLFF
V gene: TRBV7-7; D gene: -; J gene: TRBJ2-1; clone size: -; CDR3 DNA: TGTGCCAGCAGCTTGAGTTTGGTGTACAATGAGCAGTTCTTC; CDR3 protein: CASSLSLVYNEQFF
V gene: TRBV7-8; D gene: TRBD1; J gene: TRBJ2-5; clone size: -; CDR3 DNA: TGTGCCAGCAGCCGGGACAGGGAAGAGACCCAGTACTTC; CDR3 protein: CASSRDREETQYF
V gene: TRBV29-1; D gene: -; J gene: TRBJ2-1; clone size: -; CDR3 DNA: TGCAGCGTTCATGGTGCATATGAGCAGTTCTTC; CDR3 protein: CSVHGAYEQFF
V gene: TRBV30; D gene: -; J gene: TRBJ2-3; clone size: -; CDR3 DNA: TGTGCCTGGAGTTCTGGGACACCAGATACGCAGTATTTT; CDR3 protein: CAWSSGTPDTQYF
V gene: TRBV7-6; D gene: -; J gene: TRBJ2-2; clone size: -; CDR3 DNA: TGTGCCAGCAGCTTCAGGGGGAACACCGGGGAGCTGTTTTTT; CDR3 protein: CASSFRGNTGELFF
V gene: TRBV28; D gene: -; J gene: TRBJ1-1; clone size: -; CDR3 DNA: TGTGCCAGCAGTTTATCCCAGGGGATCACTGAAGCTTTCTTT; CDR3 protein: CASSLSQGITEAFF
V gene: TRBV5-4; D gene: -; J gene: TRBJ2-1; clone size: -; CDR3 DNA: TGTGCCAGCAGCACTCCGACGGGGTCCAATGAGCAGTTCTTC; CDR3 protein: CASSTPTGSNEQFF
V gene: TRBV11-2; D gene: -; J gene: TRBJ2-3; clone size: -; CDR3 DNA: TGTGCCAGCAGCCCGACTGGGGGGCGCGGCACAGATACGCAGTATTTT; CDR3 protein: CASSPTGGRGTDTQYF
V gene: TRBV9; D gene: -; J gene: TRBJ1-5; clone size: -; CDR3 DNA: TGTGCCAGCAGCGTAGGTCACAGGACAGATCAGCCCCAGCATTTT; CDR3 protein: CASSVGHRTDQPQHF
V gene: TRBV11-2; D gene: TRBD1; J gene: TRBJ2-3; clone size: -; CDR3 DNA: TGTGCCAGCAGCTTGGGACAGCTCACAGATACGCAGTATTTT; CDR3 protein: CASSLGQLTDTQYF
V gene: TRBV25-1; D gene: TRBD1; J gene: TRBJ2-3; clone size: -; CDR3 DNA: TGTGCCAGCAGTGAAACCCCGGGACAGGGCACTAGCACAGATACGCAGTATTTT; CDR3 protein: CASSETPGQGTSTDTQYF
V gene: TRBV5-1; D gene: -; J gene: TRBJ2-3; clone size: -; CDR3 DNA: TGCGCCAGCAGCCTTACTAGATCCCTACAGTATTTT; CDR3 protein: CASSLTRSLQYF
V gene: TRBV7-2; D gene: TRBD1; J gene: TRBJ1-2; clone size: few; CDR3 DNA: TGTGCCAGCAGCATCAGGGGGCAGGCTGGCTATGGCTACACCTTC; CDR3 protein: CASSIRGQAGYGYTF
V gene: TRBV9; D gene: TRBD1; J gene: TRBJ2-6; clone size: -; CDR3 DNA: TGTGCCAGCAGCCCCTCAGCTGGGACAGTCAACACCGTAGAGGTTTCTGGGGCCAACGTCCTGACTTTC; CDR3 protein: CASSPSAGTVNTVEVSGANVLTF
V gene: TRBV5-1; D gene: TRBD1; J gene: TRBJ2-5; clone size: -; CDR3 DNA: TGCGCCAGCAGCGCCGGGACAGTATCGGTCCAAGAGACCCAGTACTTC; CDR3 protein: CASSAGTVSVQETQYF
V gene: TRBV9; D gene: -; J gene: TRBJ2-2; clone size: few; CDR3 DNA: TGTGCCAGCACCCCGAGGGCGGGGTCGACCGGGGAGCTGTTTTTT; CDR3 protein: CASTPRAGSTGELFF
V gene: TRBV29-1; D gene: TRBD1; J gene: TRBJ1-4; clone size: -; CDR3 DNA: TGCAGCGCCGGGACAGAAAGGGGTGAAAAACTGTTTTTT; CDR3 protein: CSAGTERGEKLFF
V gene: TRBV6-6; D gene: -; J gene: TRBJ2-5; clone size: -; CDR3 DNA: TGTGCCAGCAGTAGGGACATGGGACAAGAGACCCAGTACTTC; CDR3 protein: CASSRDMGQETQYF
V gene: TRBV5-1; D gene: -; J gene: TRBJ2-7; clone size: -; CDR3 DNA: TGCGCCAGCAGCCCGATCGGAGGGGCCTACGAGCAGTACTTC; CDR3 protein: CASSPIGGAYEQYF
V gene: TRBV5-1; D gene: -; J gene: TRBJ2-6; clone size: -; CDR3 DNA: TGCGCCAGCAGCTTGGACCCGGGTATGGGGGCCAACGTCCTGACTTTC; CDR3 protein: CASSLDPGMGANVLTF
V gene: TRBV5-1; D gene: TRBD2; J gene: TRBJ2-7; clone size: -; CDR3 DNA: TGCGCCAGCAGCTGGACTAGCGGGGCCTACGAGCAGTACTTC; CDR3 protein: CASSWTSGAYEQYF
V gene: TRBV18; D gene: -; J gene: TRBJ2-2; clone size: -; CDR3 DNA: TGTGCCAGCTCACCCCGGTCCGGGGAGCTGTTTTTT; CDR3 protein: CASSPRSGELFF
V gene: TRBV10-2; D gene: -; J gene: TRBJ2-5; clone size: -; CDR3 DNA: TGCGCCAGCAGGGGCCTCACCAGGCCCCAAGAGACCCAGTACTTC; CDR3 protein: CASRGLTRPQETQYF
V gene: TRBV7-3; D gene: -; J gene: TRBJ1-1; clone size: -; CDR3 DNA: TGTGCCAGCAGCTTAGAAATTAACACTGAAGCTTTCTTT; CDR3 protein: CASSLEINTEAFF
V gene: TRBV19; D gene: TRBD2; J gene: TRBJ2-5; clone size: -; CDR3 DNA: TGTGCCAGTAGTATAGCACTAGCGGGAGGGCAAGAGACCCAGTACTTC; CDR3 protein: CASSIALAGGQETQYF
V gene: TRBV27; D gene: TRBD1; J gene: TRBJ1-2; clone size: once; CDR3 DNA: TGTGCCAGCAGTTCAGTGAGGACAGGTAGTTACTATGGCTACACCTTC; CDR3 protein: CASSSVRTGSYYGYTF
V gene: TRBV15; D gene: -; J gene: TRBJ2-7; clone size: few; CDR3 DNA: TGTGCCACCAGCGCGTTCCTAGACAGCTCCTACGAGCAGTACTTC; CDR3 protein: CATSAFLDSSYEQYF
V gene: TRBV11-3; D gene: -; J gene: TRBJ1-1; clone size: -; CDR3 DNA: TGTGCCAGCAGCTTAGGTGGAAACACTGAAGCTTTCTTT; CDR3 protein: CASSLGGNTEAFF
V gene: TRBV28; D gene: -; J gene: TRBJ2-1; clone size: many; CDR3 DNA: TGTGCCAGCAGTTTATCCTACAATGAGCAGTTCTTC; CDR3 protein: CASSLSYNEQFF
V gene: TRBV11-2; D gene: TRBD2; J gene: TRBJ2-5; clone size: -; CDR3 DNA: TGTGCCAGCAGCCGACGGGGGCTAGCGGGCCTTGAGACCCAGTACTTC; CDR3 protein: CASSRRGLAGLETQYF
V gene: TRBV29-1; D gene: -; J gene: TRBJ2-1; clone size: -; CDR3 DNA: TGCAGCGCCCGATACCAAAGGGAGCAGTTCTTC; CDR3 protein: CSARYQREQFF
V gene: TRBV28; D gene: TRBD1; J gene: TRBJ2-7; clone size: few; CDR3 DNA: TGTGCCAGCACTTTGACAGGGGGCCTCTACGAGCAGTACTTC; CDR3 protein: CASTLTGGLYEQYF
V gene: TRBV28; D gene: -; J gene: TRBJ1-4; clone size: -; CDR3 DNA: TGTGCCAGCAGTTATTTTGGAGCGGCTAATGAAAAACTGTTTTTT; CDR3 protein: CASSYFGAANEKLFF